A selection of T cell receptor beta chains follows, all from one sample in a study of blood T cell dynamics during melanoma immunotherapy. The repertoire was sequenced with immunoSEQ multiplex PCR; TCRdb's copy has only in-frame clones and lacks some. This sample has nearly 25,000 clones, with approximately 90% found just once. This specimen was blood, taken from a patient treated with checkpoint blockade. The receptors stem from a human donor with melanoma. CDR3s include the opening cysteine and the closing phenylalanine or tryptophan. Each record gives: V gene, CDR3 length, clone size, J gene, D gene, CDR3 protein, CDR3 DNA. A D gene is named only where the DNA matches it firmly. Rows may omit the clone size; those that give it use once, few, many or a size class.

>TRBV2|17|few|TRBJ2-2|NA
CASSESAESLVTGELFF
TGTGCCAGCAGTGAATCGGCAGAAAGTTTAGTTACCGGGGAGCTGTTTTTT
>TRBV7-9|17|NA|TRBJ2-3|TRBD2
CASSLGLAGDGTDTQYF
TGTGCCAGCAGCCTAGGACTAGCGGGAGATGGCACAGATACGCAGTATTTT
>TRBV18|16|NA|TRBJ2-1|NA
CASSPLGVGGYNEQFF
TGTGCCAGCTCACCCCTCGGGGTCGGGGGCTACAATGAGCAGTTCTTC
>TRBV5-6|15|NA|TRBJ1-5|NA
CASSSSRAGDQPQHF
TGTGCCAGCAGCTCCTCCCGGGCCGGAGATCAGCCCCAGCATTTT
>TRBV28|16|few|TRBJ1-2|NA
CASSSPGGGSIWGYTF
TGTGCCAGCAGTTCCCCCGGGGGGGGGAGTATTTGGGGCTACACCTTC
>TRBV18|17|NA|TRBJ2-5|NA
CASSPPYSLGWQETQYF
TGTGCCAGCTCACCACCCTACTCCTTGGGTTGGCAAGAGACCCAGTACTTC
>TRBV5-4|13|NA|TRBJ2-7|NA
CASSLPGTYEQYF
TGTGCCAGCAGCTTGCCGGGAACCTACGAGCAGTACTTC
>TRBV7-3|14|NA|TRBJ2-2|NA
CASSLGGGTGELFF
TGTGCCAGCAGCTTAGGAGGGGGCACCGGGGAGCTGTTTTTT
>TRBV19|15|once|TRBJ2-1|NA
CASSITSSRYNEQFF
TGTGCCAGTAGTATAACTAGCTCCCGCTACAATGAGCAGTTCTTC
>TRBV2|15|NA|TRBJ1-4|TRBD1
CASSGTGGPNEKLFF
TGTGCCAGCAGTGGGACAGGGGGACCTAATGAAAAACTGTTTTTT
>TRBV5-1|17|NA|TRBJ2-5|TRBD2
CASSFAQGGRRRETQYF
TGCGCCAGCAGCTTCGCGCAGGGCGGGAGGCGACGGGAGACCCAGTACTTC
>TRBV15|12|NA|TRBJ2-7|NA
CATPRRVGEQYF
TGTGCCACCCCTAGGAGGGTGGGCGAGCAGTACTTC
>TRBV5-1|14|few|TRBJ2-7|TRBD2
CASSFSGSSYEQYF
TGCGCCAGCAGCTTCAGCGGGAGCTCCTACGAGCAGTACTTC
>TRBV19|14|NA|TRBJ2-5|TRBD2
CASVSGGRGGTQYF
TGTGCCTCGGTCAGTGGCGGGAGAGGTGGGACCCAGTACTTC
>TRBV9|15|NA|TRBJ2-1|TRBD1
CASTRNPGQGSEQFF
TGTGCCAGCACTCGAAACCCGGGACAGGGCTCCGAGCAGTTCTTC
>TRBV11-2|15|once|TRBJ2-1|NA
CASGSVAGTYNEQFF
TGTGCCAGCGGTTCAGTGGCGGGGACCTACAATGAGCAGTTCTTC
>TRBV28|15|NA|TRBJ1-1|NA
CASSLIVAGRPEAFF
TGTGCCAGCAGTTTAATCGTGGCAGGGCGACCTGAAGCTTTCTTT
>TRBV7-9|16|NA|TRBJ2-2|TRBD2
CASSFLLAGSPGELFF
TGTGCCAGCAGCTTCTTACTAGCGGGATCCCCCGGGGAGCTGTTTTTT
>TRBV6-1|14|NA|TRBJ2-1|NA
CASSRGNSYNEQFF
TGTGCCAGCAGTCGGGGGAACTCCTACAATGAGCAGTTCTTC
>TRBV18|11|once|TRBJ2-7|NA
CASSDLDEQYF
TGTGCCAGCTCCGACCTGGACGAGCAGTACTTC
>TRBV5-1|11|NA|TRBJ1-2|NA
CASSLGYGYTF
TGCGCCAGCAGCTTAGGATATGGCTACACCTTC
>TRBV10-1|14|NA|TRBJ2-7|NA
CASSGNSRSYEQYF
TGCGCCAGCAGTGGGAACAGCCGCTCCTACGAGCAGTACTTC
>TRBV5-1|14|NA|TRBJ2-7|NA
CASSLGGNPYEQYF
TGCGCCAGCAGCTTGGGGGGGAACCCCTACGAGCAGTACTTC
>TRBV5-1|17|NA|TRBJ2-1|TRBD2
CASSVGRAASPYNEQFF
TGCGCCAGCAGCGTGGGGAGGGCAGCCTCCCCTTACAATGAGCAGTTCTTC
>TRBV10-2|19|NA|TRBJ2-1|TRBD1
CASSRRTGGAGVSIDEQFF
TGCGCCAGCAGTCGACGGACAGGGGGCGCGGGAGTTAGCATCGATGAGCAGTTCTTC
>TRBV13|15|NA|TRBJ2-1|NA
CASSPPQRGDNEQFF
TGTGCCAGCAGCCCCCCCCAGCGAGGGGACAATGAGCAGTTCTTC
>TRBV7-6|13|NA|TRBJ2-7|TRBD1
CASRETGAHEQYF
TGTGCCAGCAGGGAGACAGGGGCCCACGAGCAGTACTTC
>TRBV7-2|13|NA|TRBJ2-7|NA
CASSLSTIYEQYF
TGTGCCAGCAGCTTATCGACAATCTACGAGCAGTACTTC
>TRBV5-6|15|NA|TRBJ2-3|TRBD1
CASSAGTGGTDTQYF
TGTGCCAGCAGCGCCGGGACAGGGGGGACAGATACGCAGTATTTT
>TRBV28|15|NA|TRBJ1-5|NA
CASTDGADSNQPQHF
TGTGCCAGCACCGACGGGGCAGATAGCAATCAGCCCCAGCATTTT
>TRBV7-8|15|NA|TRBJ1-1|NA
CASSLRAPAGTEAFF
TGTGCCAGCAGCTTAAGAGCCCCGGCGGGCACTGAAGCTTTCTTT
>TRBV11-3|15|NA|TRBJ2-7|TRBD2
CASSFSSGSSYEQYF
TGTGCCAGCAGCTTCTCTAGCGGGAGCTCCTACGAGCAGTACTTC
>TRBV2|16|NA|TRBJ1-2|NA
CASATNIPGRAYGYTF
TGTGCCAGCGCCACAAACATACCAGGTAGAGCCTATGGCTACACCTTC
>TRBV28|15|NA|TRBJ1-3|TRBD1
CASSAMGTAGNTIYF
TGTGCCAGCAGTGCCATGGGGACAGCTGGAAACACCATATATTTT
>TRBV9|15|NA|TRBJ2-1|TRBD2
CASSVAGGSGREQFF
TGTGCCAGCAGCGTAGCAGGGGGTAGCGGGAGGGAGCAGTTCTTC
>TRBV2|13|few|TRBJ1-1|NA
CASRTLRSPEAFF
TGTGCCAGCAGAACCCTTCGGTCGCCTGAAGCTTTCTTT
>TRBV11-2|15|NA|TRBJ1-1|NA
CASSLIGGGVTEAFF
TGTGCCAGCAGCCTGATCGGGGGTGGAGTCACTGAAGCTTTCTTT